One sample yielded the 20 T cell receptor beta chains listed below, sequenced in a study of siplizumab effects on memory and regulatory T cells. Libraries were prepared by immunoSEQ multiplex PCR; TCRdb keeps only in-frame clonotypes and omits some of them. The repertoire holds about 100,000 clones, with 80% to 95% as singletons. The sample consisted of CD4+ T cells sorted from blood. Receptors were obtained from a human donor in good health.

The chain combines TRBV7-2 with TRBJ2-5; D gene unclear. V lost 1 base, J lost 0 bases, and 9 bases lay in between. The V gene's germline CDR1 is SGHTA and CDR2 FQGNSA. The CDR3 is made up of 15 amino acids. The CDR3 is CASSLGRPYQETQYF. CDR3 nucleotides: TGTGCCAGCAGCTTAGGGCGTCCGTACCAAGAGACCCAGTACTTC.

The V call is TRBV30, the J call TRBJ1-6; 10 nucleotides align to TRBD1. Germline-derived CDR1 and CDR2 are GTSNPN and SVGIG (reference sequence). The V segment lost 3 bases and the J segment 9 bases; nucleotides outside the gene matches: 2. This CDR3 is built from 13 residues. This CDR3 is CAWRGTGVSPLHF. The CDR3 region has the DNA TGTGCCTGGAGGGGGACAGGGGTTTCACCCCTCCACTTT.

This clone was seen a single time. The chain is built from TRBV28 and TRBJ1-2; D possibly corresponds to TRBD1 (5 bases). This CDR3 is 14 amino acids long. Trimming cost V 5 bases and J 1 base, with 11 bases left between them. Germline V gene lookup returns CDR1 MDHEN and CDR2 SYDVKM. CDR3 residues: CASSPSGGNYGYTF. The CDR3 DNA is TGTGCCAGCAGTCCGTCGGGGGGTAACTATGGCTACACCTTC.

The rearrangement uses TRBV5-6 and TRBJ1-5; D is possibly TRBD1 (5 bases). Germline-derived CDR1 and CDR2 are SGHDT and YYEEEE. Trimming stripped 0 bases from V and 5 bases from J, with 12 bases between. The CDR3 is made up of 15 amino acids. The CDR3 nucleotides are TGTGCCAGCAGCTTGGTTGGGGACCCCTATCAGCCCCAGCATTTT. Its protein product is CASSLVGDPYQPQHF.

The rearrangement links TRBV7-2 to TRBJ2-2; D gene unclear. The CDR3 covers 15 residues. V was trimmed by 1 base and J by 0 bases, leaving 6 bases between them. CDR1 is SGHTA and CDR2 is FQGNSA in the germline V gene. The CDR3 loop reads CASSLERSNTGELFF. The CDR3 DNA follows: TGTGCCAGCAGCTTAGAACGCTCGAACACCGGGGAGCTGTTTTTT.

The chain employs TRBV6-1 and TRBJ2-3; the D is unclear. The CDR3 totals 17 residues. The germline gives CDR1 MNHNS, CDR2 SASEGT. Trimming stripped 1 base from V and 2 bases from J, with 16 bases between. In DNA form, the CDR3 reads TGTGCCAGCAGTGAAGGGGGTTACCTTTTCTTCACAGATACGCAGTATTTT. Protein product: CASSEGGYLFFTDTQYF.

The chain links TRBV9 to TRBJ2-5; D may correspond to TRBD1 or TRBD2 (5 bases each). The germline CDR1 and CDR2 sequences are SGDLS and YYNGEE. CDR3 length: 15 amino acids. V gave up 3 bases and J gave up 0 bases, with 12 bases separating them. The CDR3, as DNA: TGTGCCAGCAGCGACGGATGGGGGTACCAAGAGACCCAGTACTTC. Translation gives CASSDGWGYQETQYF.

CDR3 amino acids: CASSYGADNTEAFF. CDR3 DNA sequence: TGCGCCAGCAGCTACGGGGCCGACAACACTGAAGCTTTCTTT. The chain has TRBV5-1 and TRBJ1-1; D might be TRBD1 (5 bases). Germline assignment: CDR1 SGHRS and CDR2 YFSETQ. V gave up 3 bases and J gave up 2 bases, with 11 bases separating them. The CDR3 sequence is 14 residues long.

The chain uses TRBV5-1 and TRBJ2-7, with TRBD1 matching over 7 bases. There are 12 residues in the CDR3. V shed 4 bases, J shed 4 bases, and the junction held 2 bases outside the gene matches. Germline V gene lookup returns CDR1 SGHRS and CDR2 YFSETQ. DNA of the CDR3: TGCGCCAGCAGCCAGACAGGGTACGAGCAGTACTTC. Protein: CASSQTGYEQYF.

The V call is TRBV5-4, the J call TRBJ1-2, with 7 nucleotides matching TRBD1. The germline gives CDR1 SGHNT, CDR2 YYREEE (reference sequence). The trim removed 4 bases at V and 4 bases at J, leaving 10 bases unmatched. There are 15 residues in the CDR3. The DNA of the CDR3 is TGTGCCAGCAGCCCCCCGGGACAGAGGGCCTATGGCTACACCTTC. Translated: CASSPPGQRAYGYTF.

The CDR3 DNA sequence: TGTGCCAGCAGTGAAGATCAGGGGGCTGGAAACACCATATATTTT. Protein sequence: CASSEDQGAGNTIYF. The rearrangement links TRBV6-1 to TRBJ1-3, with 7 nucleotides matching TRBD1. CDR1 and CDR2 from the germline V gene are MNHNS and SASEGT. Unmatched junction bases numbered 2, after V lost 1 base and J lost 2 bases. The CDR3 covers 15 residues.

The rearrangement uses TRBV2 and TRBJ2-5, with 9 bases matching TRBD1. The ends lost 6 bases at V and 6 bases at J; junction bases unmatched: 2. Germline V gene lookup returns CDR1 SNHLY and CDR2 FYNNEI. CDR3 length: 12 amino acids. The CDR3 spells CASRGQGQTQYF. CDR3 sequence (DNA): TGTGCCAGCAGGGGACAGGGACAGACCCAGTACTTC. The variable domain in full, completed from reference TRBV2 and TRBJ2-5, reads EPEVTQTPSHQVTQMGQEVILRCVPISNHLYFYWYRQILGQKVEFLVSFYNNEISEKSEIFDDQFSVERPDGSNFTLKIRSTKLEDSAMYFCASRGQGQTQYFGPGTRLLVL.

The chain uses TRBV28 and TRBJ1-1; D is uncertain. The CDR3 sequence is 11 residues long. Trimming removed 3 bases from V and 7 bases from J, with 6 bases in between. Germline CDR1 and CDR2: MDHEN and SYDVKM. CDR3 coding DNA: TGTGCCAGCAGTTTTAGGTATGAAGCTTTCTTT. Amino acids: CASSFRYEAFF.

V gene TRBV5-1 combines with J gene TRBJ2-2, with D maybe TRBD2 (5 bases). Trimming removed 4 bases at V and 5 bases at J, with 12 bases between. The CDR3 is 14 amino acids. Germline CDR1 and CDR2: SGHRS and YFSETQ. The CDR3 DNA reads as TGCGCCAGCAGCCCGAGGGCAAGTACCGGGGAGCTGTTTTTT. This encodes CASSPRASTGELFF.

This chain joins TRBV23-1 and TRBJ2-7; TRBD1 matches 7 bases. TRBV23-1 belongs to the ORF category, with a function that is uncertain. The CDR3 sequence is 15 residues long. After removal of 1 base from V and 0 bases from J, the junction contained 3 bases not matched to a gene. The CDR3 sequence: CASSQYSGGSYEQYF. Here the CDR3 DNA reads TGCGCCAGCAGTCAATATTCAGGGGGCTCCTACGAGCAGTACTTC.

DNA of the CDR3: TGTGCCTTCACTGGGAGGGACCTCTATTGGTTCTTC. Protein sequence: CAFTGRDLYWFF. This rearrangement joins TRBV19 to TRBJ2-1, with 7 bases lining up with TRBD2. Germline lookup yields CDR1 LNHDA and CDR2 SQIVND (reference sequence). The CDR3 contains 12 residues. Trimming cost V 11 bases and J 15 bases; bases outside gene matches: 16. Full variable domain (remainder filled in from reference TRBV19 and TRBJ2-1): DGGITQSPKYLFRKEGQNVTLSCEQNLNHDAMYWYRQDPGQGLRLIYYSQIVNDFQKGDIAEGYSVSREKKESFPLTVTSAQKNPTAFYLCAFTGRDLYWFFGPGTRLTVL.

The chain is built from TRBV28 and TRBJ1-5; no clear D gene. The CDR3 is made up of 15 amino acids. CDR1 is MDHEN, CDR2 SYDVKM, per germline. Trimming took 3 bases from V and 7 from J, leaving 16 bases between them. DNA of the CDR3: TGTGCCAGCAGTTTCCAAGTCCGGGGAAGCCAGCCCCAGCATTTT. Translating gives CASSFQVRGSQPQHF.

The rearrangement links TRBV7-2 to TRBJ2-5, with D unresolved. Germline V CDR1 and CDR2: SGHTA, FQGNSA. Trimming stripped 2 bases from V and 4 bases from J, with 11 bases between. This CDR3 is built from 14 residues. The CDR3 DNA follows: TGTGCCAGCAGCTTACCATATCCGTCAGAGACCCAGTACTTC. Translating it yields CASSLPYPSETQYF.

The chain joins TRBV6-5 to TRBJ1-1; D is undetermined. From germline, CDR1 is MNHEY and CDR2 SVGAGI. This CDR3 is built from 12 residues. The V and J ends lost 0 bases and 11 bases respectively, with 10 bases between them. The CDR3 nucleotides are TGTGCCAGCAGTTACTCGATGGGCCCCGCTTTCTTT. Amino acid sequence: CASSYSMGPAFF.

The chain has TRBV7-2 and TRBJ2-3; perhaps D is TRBD1 or TRBD2 (5 bases each). The length of the CDR3 is 14 residues. V lost 5 bases and J lost 5, with 14 bases in between. Germline V gives CDR1 SGHTA, CDR2 FQGNSA. In DNA, the CDR3 is TGTGCCAGCAGCCTTAGGGACCTGGGAGATACGCAGTATTTT. It translates to CASSLRDLGDTQYF. Full variable domain (remainder filled in from reference TRBV7-2 and TRBJ2-3): GAGVSQSPSNKVTEKGKDVELRCDPISGHTALYWYRQSLGQGLEFLIYFQGNSAPDKSGLPSDRFSAERTGGSVSTLTIQRTQQEDSAVYLCASSLRDLGDTQYFGPGTRLTVL.